This TCR beta chain was obtained from a study of OX40 agonist ivuxolimab in advanced cancers. The overall study: Patients received ivuxolimab, an agonistic anti-OX40 (CD134) antibody. The dose of intravenous ivuxolimab that patients received every 2 weeks ranged from 0.01 to 10 mg/kg. Findings and limits, study-wide: Partial responders receiving 0.1-3.0 mg/kg showed among the lowest clonal expansion. The average count of expanded clones was higher among CD8+ T cells than among CD4+.

The repertoire was sequenced with immunoSEQ multiplex PCR; TCRdb's copy has only in-frame clones and lacks some. The table shows 55,000 to 65,000 clones, with approximately 86% occurring only once. Worth noting for this clone: The antigen is not known.

There are 16 residues in the CDR3. V lost 1 base, J lost 9 bases, and 22 bases lay in between. In germline, CDR1 is SGHDN, CDR2 FVKESK. The input for sequencing was CD4+ or CD8+ T cells sorted from blood, taken in a trial of the OX40 agonist ivuxolimab. The receptor was isolated from an adult with an advanced solid tumor such as melanoma, head and neck, liver or kidney cancer. J is TRBJ2-7 and V is TRBV14, with TRBD2 as a possible D gene (5 bases). CDR3 in DNA: TGTGCCAGCAGCCAAGCCGTGGGCGGAGGCTTTTTGGGGCAGTACTTC. Protein sequence: CASSQAVGGGFLGQYF. The full variable domain, rest sourced from reference TRBV14 and TRBJ2-7, is EAGVTQFPSHSVIEKGQTVTLRCDPISGHDNLYWYRRVMGKEIKFLLHFVKESKQDESGMPNNRFLAERTGGTYSTLKVQPAELEDSGVYFCASSQAVGGGFLGQYFGPGTRLTVT.